This entry concerns a single TCR beta chain. The record originates from a study of blood T cell repertoires in COVID-19. TCRdb's table, derived via immunoSEQ multiplex PCR, lists solely in-frame clones and lacks some. The repertoire has about 220,000 clones, about four fifths of them found once; the top ten carry roughly 2.3%. The germline V gene encodes CDR1 ENHRY and CDR2 SYGVKD. CDR3 length: 15 amino acids. V lost 4 bases and J 0 bases, leaving 12 bases between the germline ends. Sequencing was done on a sample of peripheral blood. V gene TRBV10-3 combines with J gene TRBJ1-2; D is uncertain. This clonotype originated in a woman aged 60-75 years with acute or convalescent COVID-19. CDR3 region: CAISANSYSNYGYTF. As DNA, the CDR3 is TGTGCCATCAGTGCCAACAGTTACTCTAACTATGGCTACACCTTC.